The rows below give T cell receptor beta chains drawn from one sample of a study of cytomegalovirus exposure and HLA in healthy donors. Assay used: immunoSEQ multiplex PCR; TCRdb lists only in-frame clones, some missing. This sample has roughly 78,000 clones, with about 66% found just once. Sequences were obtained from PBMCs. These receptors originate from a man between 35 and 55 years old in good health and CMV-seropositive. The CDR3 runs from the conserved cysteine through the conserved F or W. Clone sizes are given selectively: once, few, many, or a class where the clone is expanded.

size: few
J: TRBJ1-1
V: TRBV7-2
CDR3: CASSSTLGAGTEAFF

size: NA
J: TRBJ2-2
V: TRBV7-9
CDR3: CASGPETRIEVGELFF

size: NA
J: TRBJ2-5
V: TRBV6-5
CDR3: CASSAGRTSTTQYF

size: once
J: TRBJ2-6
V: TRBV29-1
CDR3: CSVDSGQGSVSSGANVLTF

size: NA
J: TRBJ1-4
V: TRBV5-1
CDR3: CASRAGGLNEKLFF

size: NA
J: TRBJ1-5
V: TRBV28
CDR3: CAASGTPNQPQHF

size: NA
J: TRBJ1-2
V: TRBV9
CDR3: CASSGRVYGYTF

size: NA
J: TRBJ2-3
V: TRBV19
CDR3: CASSVTGAGTDTQYF

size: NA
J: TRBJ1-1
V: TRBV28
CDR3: CASSSDRGPVNTEAFF

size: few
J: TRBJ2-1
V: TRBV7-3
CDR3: CASSGSSGVGYNEQFF

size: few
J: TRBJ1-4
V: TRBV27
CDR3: CASTDRPNEKLFF

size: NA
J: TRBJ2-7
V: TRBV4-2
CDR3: CASSQVGTSFDEQYF

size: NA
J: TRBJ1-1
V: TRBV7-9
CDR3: CASSLGTDEAFF

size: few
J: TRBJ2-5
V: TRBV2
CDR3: CASSESGETQYF

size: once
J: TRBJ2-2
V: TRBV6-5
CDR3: CASSYGGGTGELFF

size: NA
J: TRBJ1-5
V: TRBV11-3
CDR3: CASSRDRVFQPQHF

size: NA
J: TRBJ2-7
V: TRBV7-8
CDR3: CASSLADRKYF

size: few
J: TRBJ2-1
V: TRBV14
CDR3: CASSPRLGFHNEQFF

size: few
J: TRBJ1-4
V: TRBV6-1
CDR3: CASSEEDRLNEKLFF

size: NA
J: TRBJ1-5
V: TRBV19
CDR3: CASSETGNQPQHF

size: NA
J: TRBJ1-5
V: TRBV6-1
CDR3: CASRETVDQPQHF

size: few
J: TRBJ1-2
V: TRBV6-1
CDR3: CASNSKSPPGYTF

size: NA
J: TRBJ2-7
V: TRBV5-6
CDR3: CASSLGGTGYYEQYF

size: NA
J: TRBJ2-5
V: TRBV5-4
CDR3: CATKTGEETQYF

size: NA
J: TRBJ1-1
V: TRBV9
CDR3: CASSTTGLNTEAFF

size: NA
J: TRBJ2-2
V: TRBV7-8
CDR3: CASSLVVGAYTGELFF

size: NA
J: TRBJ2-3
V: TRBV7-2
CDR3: CASSPIAGGVTDTQYF

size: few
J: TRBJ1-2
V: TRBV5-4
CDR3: CASSPPQGTNYGYTF

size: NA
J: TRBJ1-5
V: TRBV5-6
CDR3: CASSLAQGASNQPQHF

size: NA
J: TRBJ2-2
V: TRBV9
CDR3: CASSVVSSGELFF

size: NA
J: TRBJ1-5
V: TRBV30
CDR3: CAWSDRGINQPQHF

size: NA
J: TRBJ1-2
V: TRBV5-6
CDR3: CASTRGGGDYTF

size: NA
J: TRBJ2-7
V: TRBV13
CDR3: CASSLASGLASSSYEQYF

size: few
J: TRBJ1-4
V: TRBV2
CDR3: CASSEAGSANEKLFF

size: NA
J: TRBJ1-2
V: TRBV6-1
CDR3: CASSEGQGTGYTF

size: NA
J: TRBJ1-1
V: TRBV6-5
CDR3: CATQTGWGTEAFF

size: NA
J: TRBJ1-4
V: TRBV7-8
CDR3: CASSLGRVSEKLFF

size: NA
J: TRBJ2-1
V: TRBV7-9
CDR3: CASSPPSNEQFF

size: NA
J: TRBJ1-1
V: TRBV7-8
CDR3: CASSTPQINTEAFF

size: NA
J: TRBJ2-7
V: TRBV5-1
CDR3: CASSLTGFYEQYF

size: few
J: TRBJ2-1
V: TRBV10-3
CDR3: CAISESSSGGDNEQFF

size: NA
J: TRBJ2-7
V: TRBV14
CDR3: CASSRSRLGTYEQYF

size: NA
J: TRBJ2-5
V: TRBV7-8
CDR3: CASSLGGTSSQETQYF

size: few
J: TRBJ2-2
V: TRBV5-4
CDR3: CASSLAGMSVGELFF

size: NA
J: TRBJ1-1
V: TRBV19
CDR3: CASSMGGLGKNEAFF

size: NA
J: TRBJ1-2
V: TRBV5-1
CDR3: CASSRRGNGYTF

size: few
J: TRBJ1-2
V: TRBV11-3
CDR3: CASSLEKGGAGGHYGYTF

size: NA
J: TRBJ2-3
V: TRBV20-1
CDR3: CSASLRGTQYF

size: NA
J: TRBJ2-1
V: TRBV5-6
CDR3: CASSETGTGTDNEQFF

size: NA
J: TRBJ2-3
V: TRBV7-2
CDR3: CASSLGGGLAEGDTQYF

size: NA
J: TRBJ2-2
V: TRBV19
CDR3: CAIRQGNTGELFF

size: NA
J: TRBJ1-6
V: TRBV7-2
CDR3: CASSLMGADSPLHF

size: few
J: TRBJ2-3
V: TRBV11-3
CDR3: CASSFDRGPDTQYF